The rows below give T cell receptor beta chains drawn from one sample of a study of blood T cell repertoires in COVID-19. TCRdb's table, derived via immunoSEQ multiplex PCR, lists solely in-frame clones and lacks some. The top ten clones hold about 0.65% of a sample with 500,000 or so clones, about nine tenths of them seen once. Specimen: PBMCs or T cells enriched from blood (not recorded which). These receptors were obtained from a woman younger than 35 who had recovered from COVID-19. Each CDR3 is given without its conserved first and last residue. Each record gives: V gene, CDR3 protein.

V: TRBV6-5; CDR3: ATKGSTGANVLT
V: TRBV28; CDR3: ASSFLGTVITDTQY
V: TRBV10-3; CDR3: AISGSLNTGGPLNIQY
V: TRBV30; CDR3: AWSVPRTGANQPQH
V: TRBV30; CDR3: ALRGGFGYT
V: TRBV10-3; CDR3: ATQGQAFRDGYT
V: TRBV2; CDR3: ATSTIAGAETQY
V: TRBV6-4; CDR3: ASSVRLGAGANVLT
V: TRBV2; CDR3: ASLGGGTDTQY
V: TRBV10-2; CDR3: ASGTGPNTGELF
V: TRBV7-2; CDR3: ASSLSGGAEETQY
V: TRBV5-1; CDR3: ASSRGDRGIDTGELF
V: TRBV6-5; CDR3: ASSTFALETQY
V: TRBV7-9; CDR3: ASSLDRGNYGYT
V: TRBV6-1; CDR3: ASSEDFRDTEAF
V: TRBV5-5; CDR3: ASSLDPQYSNQPQH
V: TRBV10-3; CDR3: AISESGAGLDRAPLH
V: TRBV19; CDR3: ASSNRPGQLNTEAF
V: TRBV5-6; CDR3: ASSLGLRNGEQY
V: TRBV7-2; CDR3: ASSLAGLSTDTQY
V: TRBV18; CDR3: ASSPAGLRTDTQY
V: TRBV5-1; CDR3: ASPSLDRNTEAF
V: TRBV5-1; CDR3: ASSTAPGTGVNGELF
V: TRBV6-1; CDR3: ASSAGTQHRQSYEQY
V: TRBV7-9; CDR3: ASSRLQGRQETQY
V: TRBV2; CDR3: ASHSSGYGYT
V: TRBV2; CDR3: ASSLRTYNSPLH
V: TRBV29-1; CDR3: SVPRQANYNEQF
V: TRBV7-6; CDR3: ASSLDARATF
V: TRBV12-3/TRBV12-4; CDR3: ASSFGQSYEQY
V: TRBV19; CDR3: ATSTTEREKLF
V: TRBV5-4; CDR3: ASSLLSGASYEQY
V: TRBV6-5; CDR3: ASQAYTEAF
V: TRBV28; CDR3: ASYRQDNEKLF
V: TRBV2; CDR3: ATRRAPFPPPLH
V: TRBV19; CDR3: ASSSAGTLNTIY
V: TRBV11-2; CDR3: ASSLGLAVRYNEQF
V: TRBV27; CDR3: ASIPEGPGAEAF
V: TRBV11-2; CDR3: ASSLDIGTDDYEQY
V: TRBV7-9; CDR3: ASTPAAFNYGYT
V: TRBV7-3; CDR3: ASSSGEGYGYT
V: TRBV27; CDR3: ASSLVGTNTEAF
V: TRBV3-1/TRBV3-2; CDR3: ASRDTENTEAF
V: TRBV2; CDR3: ASSEQGQGNQPQH
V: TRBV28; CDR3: ASSFEVPLETQY
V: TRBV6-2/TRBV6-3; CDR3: ASSYGAHSTYEQY
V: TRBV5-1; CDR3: ATKAQGGYEQY
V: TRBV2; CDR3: ASTKWTSGVQETQY
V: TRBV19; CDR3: ASSITEVYGYT
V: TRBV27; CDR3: ASSERTGNNSPLH
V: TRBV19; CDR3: ASSISPGDYGYT
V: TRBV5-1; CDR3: ASSFLARERAF
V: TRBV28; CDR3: ASSKTRQGLDQPQH